These T cell receptor beta chains were read from a single sample in a study of blood T cell repertoires in COVID-19. This table comes from immunoSEQ multiplex PCR, and its TCRdb copy is limited to in-frame clones, with some not included. The table shows about 180,000 clones, with about 84% occurring only once. The sample comprised peripheral blood. These receptor sequences come from a person aged 70 to 85 with COVID-19, enrolled during active disease. CDR3s include the opening cysteine and the closing phenylalanine or tryptophan. D genes are given only for firm matches. Clone size is shown for a subset of rows, as once, few, many or a class of expanded clone.

j_call d_call v_call clone_size cdr3_nt cdr3_aa
TRBJ1-1 - TRBV15 - TGTGCCACCAGCAGAGATCCACTCGGGACTGAAGCTTTCTTT CATSRDPLGTEAFF
TRBJ2-1 TRBD2 TRBV9 - TGTGCCAGCAGCGGAAGCGGGGGTTCCTACAATGAGCAGTTCTTC CASSGSGGSYNEQFF
TRBJ1-3 - TRBV5-1 few TGCGCCAGCAGCTTAGGGGTGTCTGGAAACACCATATATTTT CASSLGVSGNTIYF
TRBJ1-1 TRBD1 TRBV3-1/TRBV3-2 - TGTGCCAGCAGTCGCCGGGACAGCACTGAAGCTTTCTTT CASSRRDSTEAFF
TRBJ1-2 - TRBV3-1/TRBV3-2 few TGTGCCAGCAGCCAAGCGAGGCAAGCTAACTATGGCTACACCTTC CASSQARQANYGYTF
TRBJ2-3 TRBD2 TRBV5-1 - TGCGCCAGCAGCTCCTCGACTAGCGGGGCAGATACGCAGTATTTT CASSSSTSGADTQYF
TRBJ2-3 TRBD1 TRBV7-3 few TGTGCCAGCAGACGGACAGGCCTAAGCACAGATACGCAGTATTTT CASRRTGLSTDTQYF
TRBJ2-7 TRBD2 TRBV6-2/TRBV6-3 once TGTGCCAGCAGTTACCTAGCGGGAAGTTTCTACGAGCAGTACTTC CASSYLAGSFYEQYF
TRBJ2-2 TRBD2 TRBV5-7 - TGTGCCAGCAGCTTGAGGGCGGGAGTGGTCACCGGGGAGCTGTTTTTT CASSLRAGVVTGELFF
TRBJ1-3 - TRBV5-6 once TGTGCCAGCAGCTTGGCAGGCGCTGGAAACACCATATATTTT CASSLAGAGNTIYF
TRBJ1-4 - TRBV29-1 - TGCAGCGTTGCGCGGGGTGGGGAAAAACTGTTTTTT CSVARGGEKLFF
TRBJ2-3 TRBD2 TRBV14 - TGTGCCAGCAGCCAAGCTGGCGGGAGGGCCATAGATACGCAGTATTTT CASSQAGGRAIDTQYF
TRBJ1-1 TRBD1 TRBV3-1/TRBV3-2 - TGTGCCAGCAGCCAAGAATCCAGGGGGCGTCGGAACACTGAAGCTTTCTTT CASSQESRGRRNTEAFF
TRBJ2-1 TRBD2 TRBV10-3 once TGTGCCATCAGTTCTAGCGGGACCCAATACAATGAGCAGTTCTTC CAISSSGTQYNEQFF
TRBJ2-5 TRBD2 TRBV5-6 - TGTGCCAGCAGCTTCCGAGCGGGAGGGCGAGAGACCCAGTACTTC CASSFRAGGRETQYF
TRBJ1-1 - TRBV5-4 - TGTGCCAGCAGCTTGGCCCCCAGGGGCACTGAAGCTTTCTTT CASSLAPRGTEAFF
TRBJ2-1 - TRBV27 - TGTGCCAGCAGGGCGGCAGGGATCAATGAGCAGTTCTTC CASRAAGINEQFF
TRBJ2-7 TRBD1 TRBV9 - TGTGCCAGCAGCGTCTCAGGGACAGGCCCGAGGGAGCAGTACTTC CASSVSGTGPREQYF
TRBJ2-5 TRBD2 TRBV11-3 - TGTGCCAGCAGCCCTGGGGGGGGAGAGACCCAGTACTTC CASSPGGGETQYF
TRBJ2-7 - TRBV10-3 - TGTGCCATCAGTGAGTCGACAGGTACCCGGGAGCAGTACTTC CAISESTGTREQYF
TRBJ2-7 TRBD1 TRBV28 - TGTGCCAGCAGTTCTCCGGCGGGACAGGGTTCCTACGAGCAGTACTTC CASSSPAGQGSYEQYF
TRBJ1-2 TRBD1 TRBV7-9 - TGTGCCAGCAGCTTGGGTGCTCTTAGGGGGCGAGTTTGGGACTATGGCTACACCTTC CASSLGALRGRVWDYGYTF
TRBJ1-2 - TRBV5-1 - TGCGCCAGCAGCTCCCCAGGGTCTTCTGGCTACACCTTC CASSSPGSSGYTF
TRBJ1-2 TRBD1 TRBV18 few TGTGCCAGCTCAACTGGTGGACAGGGGTATGGCTACACCTTC CASSTGGQGYGYTF